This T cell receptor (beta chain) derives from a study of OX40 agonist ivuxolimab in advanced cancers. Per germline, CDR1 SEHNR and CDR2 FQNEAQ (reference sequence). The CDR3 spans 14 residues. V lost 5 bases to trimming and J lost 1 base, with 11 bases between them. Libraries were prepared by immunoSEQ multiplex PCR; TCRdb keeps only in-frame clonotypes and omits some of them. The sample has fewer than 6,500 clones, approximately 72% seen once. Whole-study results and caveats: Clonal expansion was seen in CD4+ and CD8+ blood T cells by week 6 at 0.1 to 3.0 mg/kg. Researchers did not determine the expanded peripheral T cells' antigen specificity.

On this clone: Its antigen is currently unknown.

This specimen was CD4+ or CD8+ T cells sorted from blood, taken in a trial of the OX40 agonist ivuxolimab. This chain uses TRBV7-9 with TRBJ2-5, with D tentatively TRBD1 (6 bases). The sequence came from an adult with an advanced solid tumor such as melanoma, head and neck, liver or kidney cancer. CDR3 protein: CASSLRDTQETQYF. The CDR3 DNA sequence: TGTGCCAGCAGCCTCCGGGACACCCAAGAGACCCAGTACTTC.